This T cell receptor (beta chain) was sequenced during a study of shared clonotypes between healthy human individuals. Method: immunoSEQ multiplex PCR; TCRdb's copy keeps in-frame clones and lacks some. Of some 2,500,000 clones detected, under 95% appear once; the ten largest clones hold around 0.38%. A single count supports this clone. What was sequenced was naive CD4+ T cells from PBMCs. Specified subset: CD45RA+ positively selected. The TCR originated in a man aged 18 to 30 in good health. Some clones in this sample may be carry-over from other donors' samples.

CDR3 region: CASSSSASGGSQFF. The CDR3 nucleotides read TGCGCCAGCAGCTCTTCGGCTAGCGGGGGATCGCAGTTCTTC. The chain couples TRBV5-1 to TRBJ2-1; 10 nucleotides agree with TRBD2. The trim removed 3 bases at V and 12 bases at J, leaving 9 bases unmatched. Germline-derived CDR1 and CDR2 are SGHRS and YFSETQ. The CDR3 runs to 14 residues.